These 21 T cell receptor beta chains were sequenced from one sample in a study of identical twins. TCRdb re-derived calls from the 5' RACE reads in MiXCR, one entry per CDR3 protein. The data contain roughly 470,000 distinct CDR3 sequences, roughly 13% of them singletons. The sample was also reused in another study, on yellow fever vaccine responses in identical twins.

The specimen sequenced was CD4+ T cells sorted from blood. The receptors derive from a woman between 18 and 29 years old in good health.

This clonotype was recorded at least ten times. V and J are TRBV20-1 and TRBJ2-7; no clear D gene. The CDR3 covers 17 residues. The germline gives CDR1 DFQATT, CDR2 SNEGSKA (reference sequence). Between the trimmed V and J ends, which lost 0 bases and 2 bases, there was a span of 20 bases. CDR3 residues: CSARDLKVAGTPYEQYF. The DNA for the CDR3 is TGCAGTGCTAGAGATCTTAAGGTGGCCGGTACTCCCTACGAGCAGTACTTC.

The V and J genes are TRBV9 and TRBJ2-5; TRBD1 aligns across 11 bases. Germline assignment: CDR1 SGDLS and CDR2 YYNGEE. The CDR3 has 15 residues. Trimming at V came to 1 base and at J to 4 bases, leaving 3 bases not matched to a gene. CDR3 in amino acids: CASSVLGTGGETQYF. For the CDR3, the DNA is TGTGCCAGCAGCGTATTGGGGACAGGGGGAGAGACCCAGTACTTC.

This clonotype showed up just once. The chain carries TRBV4-1 and TRBJ2-7, with a possible D match to TRBD2 (6 bases). The CDR3 contains 15 residues. The germline V gene encodes CDR1 MGHRA and CDR2 YSYEKL. The V and J ends lost 4 bases and 2 bases respectively, with 15 bases between them. CDR3 sequence reads: CASSPTWRGTYEQYF. As DNA, the CDR3 is TGCGCCAGCAGCCCAACATGGCGGGGAACCTACGAGCAGTACTTC.

This sequence joins TRBV2 and TRBJ1-2, with D uncertain. Trimming cost V 7 bases and J 4 bases, with 16 bases left between them. The CDR3 totals 14 residues. Germline CDR1 reads SNHLY; CDR2 reads FYNNEI. The CDR3 protein is CASTRSQAGYGYTF. CDR3 DNA: TGTGCCAGCACCAGGTCCCAGGCAGGCTATGGCTACACCTTC.

The chain links TRBV10-3 to TRBJ1-4, with 11 bases that match TRBD1. V lost 5 bases, J lost 7 bases, and 6 bases stayed unmatched. The CDR3 consists of 15 residues. Per germline, CDR1 ENHRY and CDR2 SYGVKD. The CDR3 here is CAISPTGTGGEKLFF. In nucleotides, the CDR3 is TGTGCCATCAGTCCGACCGGGACAGGGGGTGAAAAACTGTTTTTT.

This clonotype was observed many times. The rearrangement links TRBV3-1 to TRBJ2-2; the D is unclear. This CDR3 comprises 14 residues. CDR1 and CDR2 (germline): LGHDT, YNNKEL (reference sequence). Trimming took 1 base from V and 1 from J, leaving 4 bases between them. CDR3 sequence: CASSQGENTGELFF. The DNA of the CDR3 is TGTGCCAGCAGCCAAGGAGAGAACACCGGGGAGCTGTTTTTT. The whole variable domain, filled in from reference TRBV3-1 and TRBJ2-2, reads DTAVSQTPKYLVTQMGNDKSIKCEQNLGHDTMYWYKQDSKKFLKIMFSYNNKELIINETVPNRFSPKSPDKAHLNLHINSLELGDSAVYFCASSQGENTGELFFGEGSRLTVL.

This chain links TRBV5-1 with TRBJ1-2; D unclear. CDR3 size: 13 residues. Between the trimmed V and J ends, which lost 4 bases and 4 bases, there was a span of 11 bases. In germline, CDR1 is SGHRS, CDR2 YFSETQ. The CDR3 protein is CASSTGDLYGYTF. Written as DNA, the CDR3 is TGCGCCAGCAGCACCGGGGATCTCTATGGCTACACCTTC.

The CDR3 sequence is CASSFGSGILRTQYF. CDR3 DNA sequence: TGTGCCAGCAGTTTCGGTAGCGGGATTTTGAGGACCCAGTACTTC. This sequence joins TRBV6-2 or TRBV6-3 and TRBJ2-5, with 8 nucleotides matching TRBD2. CDR1 is MNHEY, CDR2 SVGEGT, per germline. The trim removed 4 bases at V and 7 bases at J, leaving 11 bases unmatched. The CDR3 contains 15 residues.

In its sample, this clonotype was seen a few times. The chain couples TRBV29-1 to TRBJ2-7; 7 nucleotides align to TRBD2. Germline V gene sequence: CDR1 SQVTM, CDR2 ANQGSEA. This CDR3 comprises 13 residues. V lost 7 bases and J lost 4; bases outside the gene matches: 10. The DNA of the CDR3 is TGCAGCGGCGGGGGAACTACTTCTTACGAGCAGTACTTC. It yields the protein CSGGGTTSYEQYF.

The chain has TRBV6-2 or TRBV6-3 and TRBJ1-1; D uncertain. The CDR3 contains 13 residues. Trimming left V 0 bases short and J 4 bases short, with 6 bases between. In germline, CDR1 is MNHEY, CDR2 SVGEGT. The CDR3 region is CASSYSMATEAFF. For the CDR3, the DNA is TGTGCCAGCAGTTACTCGATGGCCACTGAAGCTTTCTTT.

V and J are TRBV3-1 and TRBJ2-1, with D unresolved. Deletions cut 4 bases from V and 4 bases from J, with 20 bases between. The CDR3 contains 17 residues. Germline-derived CDR1 and CDR2 are LGHDT and YNNKEL (reference sequence). As DNA, the CDR3 is TGTGCCAGCAGCCCCCATCGAATGGGTCCTCTTTACAATGAGCAGTTCTTC. Translating gives CASSPHRMGPLYNEQFF.

The chain is built from TRBV6-1 and TRBJ1-3, with TRBD1 matching 9 bases. The CDR3 is 15 amino acids. V lost 6 bases and J lost 1; bases outside the gene matches: 4. Germline CDR1 and CDR2: MNHNS and SASEGT. This chain's CDR3 is CASRATGGSGNTIYF. CDR3 sequence (DNA): TGTGCCAGCAGGGCGACAGGGGGATCTGGAAACACCATATATTTT.

There are many counts of this clonotype. This chain connects TRBV12-3 or TRBV12-4 to TRBJ2-6, with TRBD1 matching 7 bases. After removal of 5 bases from V and 3 bases from J, the junction contained 7 bases not matched to a gene. The CDR3 loop spans 16 amino acids. CDR3 loop: CASSPLTGSGANVLTF. CDR3 DNA: TGTGCCAGCAGTCCCCTGACAGGGAGTGGGGCCAACGTCCTGACTTTC.

This clonotype was detected only a few times. The chain uses TRBV20-1 and TRBJ2-1; D may be TRBD2 (5 bases). Germline assignment: CDR1 DFQATT and CDR2 SNEGSKA (reference sequence). Trimming shortened V by 6 bases and J by 0 bases, and 15 bases separated the two germline ends. The CDR3 sequence is 15 residues long. In DNA, the CDR3 is TGCAGTGCCACAGCCGGGGAAAGCTCCTACAATGAGCAGTTCTTC. It is translated as CSATAGESSYNEQFF.

This sequence joins TRBV11-2 and TRBJ2-6, with no clear D. Deletions cut 4 bases from V and 0 bases from J, with 13 bases between. The CDR3 has 17 residues. Per the germline V gene, CDR1 is SGHAT and CDR2 is FQNNGV. CDR3 residues: CASSSYRPSSGANVLTF. DNA of the CDR3: TGTGCCAGCAGCTCATACCGACCAAGCTCTGGGGCCAACGTCCTGACTTTC.

In this sample, this clonotype turned up a few times. The chain joins TRBV7-2 to TRBJ2-7; 10 bases match TRBD2. CDR1 and CDR2 from the germline V gene are SGHTA and FQGNSA. V was pared by 10 bases and J by 3 bases, with 6 bases of the junction left unmatched. This CDR3 spans 13 amino acids. DNA of the CDR3: TGTGCCACTCGGGCTAGCGGGAGCTACGAGCAGTACTTC. The encoded protein is CATRASGSYEQYF.

The rearrangement links TRBV9 to TRBJ2-3; weak D call: TRBD2 (7 bases). From germline, CDR1 is SGDLS and CDR2 YYNGEE. Trimming shortened V by 0 bases and J by 2 bases, and 13 bases separated the two germline ends. CDR3 size: 16 residues. CDR3 nucleotides: TGTGCCAGCAGCGTAGCTGCGGGGGCAAACACAGATACGCAGTATTTT. This codes for CASSVAAGANTDTQYF. The whole variable domain, filled in from reference TRBV9 and TRBJ2-3, reads DSGVTQTPKHLITATGQRVTLRCSPRSGDLSVYWYQQSLDQGLQFLIQYYNGEERAKGNILERFSAQQFPDLHSELNLSSLELGDSALYFCASSVAAGANTDTQYFGPGTRLTVL.

Many counts were recorded for this clonotype. This chain links TRBV12-3 or TRBV12-4 with TRBJ2-7, with a weak D call TRBD1 (6 bases). The CDR3 has 15 amino acids. V lost 3 bases and J 0 bases, leaving 12 bases between the germline ends. CDR3 residues: CASSFGDTGSYEQYF. Written as DNA, the CDR3 is TGTGCCAGCAGTTTTGGGGACACCGGCTCCTACGAGCAGTACTTC.

The chain recombines TRBV3-1 with TRBJ2-7; the match to TRBD1 covers 7 bases. The CDR3 runs 15 residues. From germline, CDR1 is LGHDT and CDR2 YNNKEL (reference sequence). The V segment lost 3 bases and the J segment 9 bases; nucleotides outside the gene matches: 14. This CDR3 reads CASSQLRDRPGLQYF. The CDR3 DNA follows: TGTGCCAGCAGCCAGCTACGGGACAGACCTGGGTTGCAGTACTTC.

This clonotype was counted ten times or more. The CDR3: CASKSQGAGNQPQHF. For the CDR3, the DNA is TGTGCCAGCAAATCACAGGGGGCCGGCAATCAGCCCCAGCATTTT. The chain combines TRBV12-3 or TRBV12-4 with TRBJ1-5; 9 nucleotides match TRBD1. CDR3 length: 15 amino acids. V trimming: 7 bases; J trimming: 2 bases; junction bases outside the gene matches: 6.

The genes are TRBV20-1 and TRBJ2-7; D possibly corresponds to TRBD2 (7 bases). Trimming took off 4 bases at V and 1 base at J, with 20 bases between the two ends. Germline V gives CDR1 DFQATT, CDR2 SNEGSKA (reference sequence). The CDR3 has 16 amino acids. CDR3 region: CSAKGNRGGFSYEQYF. CDR3 DNA sequence: TGCAGTGCTAAAGGGAATCGCGGGGGCTTTTCCTACGAGCAGTACTTC.